The 25 T cell receptor beta chains reported below all come from one sample, sequenced in a study of cytotoxic CD8 clonotypes in ibrutinib-treated CLL. TCRdb keeps only in-frame clones here, not all; method: immunoSEQ multiplex PCR. The repertoire holds more than 200,000 clones, with 79% as singletons. The sequenced sample was PBMCs, obtained after 12 months of ibrutinib treatment. The receptor source for this set is a human donor with chronic lymphocytic leukemia.

This clone appeared a single time. The V call is TRBV9, the J call TRBJ1-2; TRBD1 aligns across 8 bases. J gave up 6 bases and V 3 bases, and 7 bases lay outside the gene matches. The germline CDR1 and CDR2 sequences are SGDLS and YYNGEE. The CDR3 consists of 14 residues. CDR3 coding DNA: TGTGCCAGCAGCGCCGGCGGACAGGGTCATGGCTACACCTTC. This sequence encodes CASSAGGQGHGYTF.

This chain links TRBV18 with TRBJ2-7, with D perhaps matching TRBD2 (5 bases). This CDR3 spans 14 amino acids. Germline V CDR1 and CDR2: KGHSH, LQKENI. Trimming shortened V by 2 bases and J by 2 bases, and 10 bases separated the two germline ends. This CDR3 reads CASSPSGQPYEQYF. For the CDR3, the DNA is TGTGCCAGCTCACCAAGCGGCCAACCCTACGAGCAGTACTTC. Complete variable domain (other parts from reference TRBV18 and TRBJ2-7): NAGVMQNPRHLVRRRGQEARLRCSPMKGHSHVYWYRQLPEEGLKFMVYLQKENIIDESGMPKERFSAEFPKEGPSILRIQQVVRGDSAAYFCASSPSGQPYEQYFGPGTRLTVT.

CDR3 loop: CAWSVWGGGEKLFF. The CDR3 DNA reads TGTGCCTGGAGTGTTTGGGGGGGAGGAGAAAAACTGTTTTTT. The chain is built from TRBV30 and TRBJ1-4; D possibly corresponds to TRBD1 (5 bases). The germline V gene encodes CDR1 GTSNPN and CDR2 SVGIG (reference sequence). This CDR3 spans 14 amino acids. Trimming took 0 bases from V and 8 from J, leaving 13 bases between them.

The rearrangement joins TRBV10-3 to TRBJ2-5; weak D call: TRBD2 (5 bases). The CDR3 covers 13 residues. CDR1 is ENHRY and CDR2 is SYGVKD in the germline V gene. Trimming left V 4 bases short and J 0 bases short, with 6 bases between. The CDR3 spells CAISAGYQETQYF. CDR3 nucleotides: TGTGCCATCAGTGCGGGGTACCAAGAGACCCAGTACTTC.

This clone turned up a few times. The chain couples TRBV19 to TRBJ1-2; a weak D match, TRBD1 (5 bases). V was trimmed by 6 bases and J by 0 bases, leaving 14 bases between them. The germline CDR1 and CDR2 sequences are LNHDA and SQIVND (reference sequence). CDR3 length: 15 amino acids. The CDR3 nucleotides are TGTGCCAGTAGCCTAGGGACGGCCCCTAACTATGGCTACACCTTC. It encodes CASSLGTAPNYGYTF.

V usage is TRBV7-3 and J usage is TRBJ2-7, with TRBD1 matching over 12 bases. Looked up from germline, CDR1 is SGHTA and CDR2 is FQGTGA. CDR3 length: 14 amino acids. J lost 6 bases, V lost 4 bases, and 4 bases had no gene match. The CDR3 here is CASSSGQGASEQYF. The CDR3 DNA reads as TGTGCCAGCAGCTCGGGACAGGGGGCGTCCGAGCAGTACTTC.

This clone was observed at least ten times. The gene calls are TRBV18 and TRBJ1-4, with unresolved D. V lost 6 bases and J 0 bases, leaving 17 bases between the germline ends. Germline V gives CDR1 KGHSH, CDR2 LQKENI. The CDR3 contains 17 residues. As DNA, the CDR3 is TGTGCCAGCTCGTCAATCCATTTCTTAGCAACTAATGAAAAACTGTTTTTT. The encoded protein is CASSSIHFLATNEKLFF.

V is TRBV9 and J is TRBJ2-3; 13 nucleotides align to TRBD2. CDR1 is SGDLS and CDR2 is YYNGEE in the germline V gene. The CDR3 spans 16 residues. V gave up 3 bases and J gave up 4 bases; unmatched junction bases: 5. For the CDR3, the DNA is TGTGCCAGCAGCGCCGGACTAGCGGGAGAGTCAGATACGCAGTATTTT. Translation: CASSAGLAGESDTQYF.

This clone came up once. The CDR3 coding sequence is TGTGCCAGCAGTTTAACTGTGGGTGAGAAGACCCAGTACTTC. It codes for CASSLTVGEKTQYF. The gene calls are TRBV28 and TRBJ2-5; D unclear. Germline V gene data show CDR1 as MDHEN and CDR2 as SYDVKM. This CDR3 comprises 14 residues. The germline V and J ends were trimmed by 2 bases and 6 bases, with 13 bases remaining between them.

As regards this clone: Germline is not matched at one junction end, which may reflect a read error. The CDR3 sequence is CASRFTLQDRGYGYTF. CDR3 DNA: TGTGCCAGCCGCTTTACTCTTCAGGACAGGGGCTATGGCTACACCTTC. The gene calls are TRBV5-4 and TRBJ1-2; 9 bases fit TRBD1. Germline V gives CDR1 SGHNT, CDR2 YYREEE (reference sequence). The CDR3 is 16 residues long. The full variable domain, its missing parts supplied by reference TRBV5-4 and TRBJ1-2, is ETGVTQSPTHLIKTRGQQVTLRCSSQSGHNTVSWYQQALGQGPQFIFQYYREEENGRGNFPPRFSGLQFPNYSSELNVNALELDDSALYLCASRFTLQDRGYGYTFGSGTRLTVV.

V is TRBV5-4 and J is TRBJ2-5; D is undetermined. The CDR3 contains 15 residues. CDR1 is SGHNT, CDR2 YYREEE, per germline (reference sequence). V lost 0 bases, J lost 3 bases, and 12 bases lay in between. In DNA, the CDR3 is TGTGCCAGCAGCTTGGATGGACGAGACAAAGAGACCCAGTACTTC. Translation: CASSLDGRDKETQYF.

The chain couples TRBV6-1 to TRBJ2-5; D not resolved. Germline values: CDR1 MNHNS, CDR2 SASEGT. Trimming cost V 0 bases and J 3 bases, with 11 bases left between them. The CDR3 spans 15 residues. CDR3 loop: CASSEARWVEETQYF. CDR3 coding DNA: TGTGCCAGCAGTGAAGCCCGGTGGGTAGAAGAGACCCAGTACTTC.

The chain is built from TRBV5-5 and TRBJ1-1; 7 bases are shared with TRBD1. The CDR3 runs to 16 residues. Trimming at V came to 2 bases and at J to 10 bases, leaving 17 bases not matched to a gene. The V gene's germline CDR1 is SGHKS and CDR2 YYEKEE (reference sequence). CDR3 in amino acids: CASSLPQGNSGRGAFF. The CDR3 DNA reads as TGTGCCAGCAGCTTACCACAGGGGAATTCAGGACGGGGAGCTTTCTTT.

CDR3 in amino acids: CAWSVWRRAGELFF. CDR3 nucleotides: TGTGCCTGGAGTGTATGGAGAAGGGCGGGGGAGCTGTTTTTT. The chain employs TRBV30 and TRBJ2-2; D is undetermined. Germline loops: CDR1 GTSNPN, CDR2 SVGIG (reference sequence). The ends were cut back, 0 bases at V and 8 bases at J, with 13 bases in the middle. CDR3 length equals 14 residues.

This chain connects TRBV5-4 to TRBJ2-2; no reliable D call. CDR1 and CDR2 from the germline V gene are SGHNT and YYREEE (reference sequence). The CDR3 totals 15 residues. With 1 base removed from V and 1 base from J, the gap between germline ends came to 8 bases. CDR3 protein: CASSLNQVNTGELFF. CDR3 sequence (DNA): TGTGCCAGCAGCTTGAACCAGGTGAACACCGGGGAGCTGTTTTTT.

V usage is TRBV5-1 and J usage is TRBJ2-7; possible D gene TRBD1, 5 bases. V lost 3 bases, J lost 2 bases, and 12 bases lay in between. The germline CDR1 and CDR2 sequences are SGHRS and YFSETQ. The CDR3 covers 14 residues. The CDR3 reads CASSSQGYAYEQYF. The DNA for the CDR3 is TGCGCCAGCAGCTCCCAGGGATATGCCTACGAGCAGTACTTC.

The chain has TRBV29-1 and TRBJ1-5; tentatively, D is TRBD1 (5 bases). Trimming took 4 bases from V and 4 from J, leaving 5 bases between them. In germline, CDR1 is SQVTM, CDR2 ANQGSEA. This CDR3 has 11 residues. This CDR3 reads CSVGGNQPQHF. The CDR3 region has the DNA TGCAGCGTTGGGGGGAATCAGCCCCAGCATTTT.

V usage is TRBV5-6 and J usage is TRBJ1-2; possible D gene TRBD1, 6 bases. The V gene lost 7 bases and the J gene lost 5 bases, with 18 bases spanning the gap. The CDR3 totals 14 residues. CDR1 and CDR2 (germline): SGHDT, YYEEEE. The CDR3 reads CASPLGGNLYGYTF. As DNA, the CDR3 is TGTGCCAGCCCCCTAGGGGGGAATCTTTATGGCTACACCTTC.

The gene calls are TRBV6-1 and TRBJ1-1; D not certain. V was pared by 3 bases and J by 2 bases, with 10 bases between. This CDR3 contains 14 residues. The germline V gene has CDR1 MNHNS and CDR2 SASEGT. In DNA, the CDR3 is TGTGCCAGCAGTGAGAGGGCGGCTAACACTGAAGCTTTCTTT. It codes for CASSERAANTEAFF.

The chain has TRBV6-1 and TRBJ2-7; D unresolved. V shed 8 bases and J shed 2 bases, with 10 bases lying between them. Germline CDR1 reads MNHNS; CDR2 reads SASEGT. This CDR3 comprises 12 residues. CDR3 nucleotides: TGTGCCAGCGGTGGGCAGCCCTACGAGCAGTACTTC. Protein product: CASGGQPYEQYF.

This clone was detected only once. The gene calls are TRBV15 and TRBJ1-1, with 11 bases identical to TRBD1. J lost 3 bases, V lost 9 bases, and 9 bases had no gene match. The length of the CDR3 is 15 residues. Per the germline V gene, CDR1 is LNHNV and CDR2 is YYDKDF (reference sequence). CDR3 sequence: CATDRTGGGDTEAFF. The CDR3 DNA is TGTGCCACGGACAGGACAGGGGGCGGAGACACTGAAGCTTTCTTT.

This clone was observed a handful of times. This chain joins TRBV18 and TRBJ1-1; maybe TRBD1 (6 bases). The CDR3 spans 17 residues. Per germline, CDR1 KGHSH and CDR2 LQKENI. The V end was cut by 3 bases, the J end by 3 bases, with 20 bases between. This chain's CDR3 is CASSPSGGATRDTEAFF. Written as DNA, the CDR3 is TGTGCCAGCTCACCGAGTGGGGGGGCAACCCGGGACACTGAAGCTTTCTTT.

The chain couples TRBV4-1 to TRBJ1-5; D uncertain. This CDR3 region has 15 residues. Germline-derived CDR1 and CDR2 are MGHRA and YSYEKL. Trimming pared 0 bases from V and 7 bases from J, leaving 13 bases between. CDR3: CASSQDSGLGQPQHF. DNA of the CDR3: TGCGCCAGCAGCCAAGACTCTGGGTTAGGGCAGCCCCAGCATTTT.

The rearrangement links TRBV4-1 to TRBJ1-1, with a weak D call TRBD1 (6 bases). Trimming pared 1 base from V and 10 bases from J, leaving 22 bases between. There are 16 residues in the CDR3. Per germline, CDR1 MGHRA and CDR2 YSYEKL. CDR3: CASSQVLARGVVGAFF. In nucleotides, the CDR3 is TGCGCCAGCAGCCAAGTCCTCGCCAGGGGTGTTGTCGGAGCTTTCTTT.

The V gene is TRBV19, the J gene TRBJ2-5, with D tentatively TRBD1 (6 bases). From germline, CDR1 is LNHDA and CDR2 SQIVND (reference sequence). The CDR3 totals 13 residues. V was trimmed by 6 bases and J by 1 base, leaving 9 bases between them. DNA of the CDR3: TGTGCCAGTAGCCAGGGGCGCCAAGAGACCCAGTACTTC. It translates to CASSQGRQETQYF.